Below, 14 T cell receptor beta chains from the same sample are listed, as sequenced in a study of control samples from healthy donors and cancer patients (dated by TCRdb to the early 2020s). The protocol used for the library was the immunoSEQ multiplex PCR assay. TCRdb mirrors the immuneACCESS table, restricted to in-frame sequences. Some clones are absent from its copies; in checked studies, under half trace to an unresolved V gene, and the reason for the others is unknown. This sample is represented by about 49,000 clones; 80% to 90% of them were singletons. In total, the top ten clones hold 2.5% to 3% of the sample. The sequenced sample was PBMCs. The receptors shown here come from a woman aged 45 to 65 with lung cancer.

This clone was observed a single time. This chain uses TRBV19 with TRBJ2-6, with unresolved D. Germline values: CDR1 LNHDA, CDR2 SQIVND (reference sequence). There are 15 residues in the CDR3. V was shortened by 1 base and J by 2 bases, with 6 bases between the two germline ends. For the CDR3, the DNA is TGTGCCAGTAGTATAGGAACAACTGGGGCCAACGTCCTGACTTTC. It is translated as CASSIGTTGANVLTF. The full variable domain, its missing parts supplied by reference TRBV19 and TRBJ2-6, is DGGITQSPKYLFRKEGQNVTLSCEQNLNHDAMYWYRQDPGQGLRLIYYSQIVNDFQKGDIAEGYSVSREKKESFPLTVTSAQKNPTAFYLCASSIGTTGANVLTFGAGSRLTVL.

The gene calls are TRBV28 and TRBJ1-2, with TRBD1 matching over 7 bases. Trimming cost V 5 bases and J 5 bases; bases outside gene matches: 5. Germline CDR1 reads MDHEN; CDR2 reads SYDVKM. The CDR3 has 13 residues. In DNA, the CDR3 is TGTGCCAGCAGTGACAGGGTAATATATGGCTACACCTTC. This gives the protein CASSDRVIYGYTF.

This chain connects TRBV11-3 to TRBJ1-1; TRBD1 agrees at 7 bases. In germline, CDR1 is SGHNT, CDR2 YENEEA. Trimming took 5 bases from V and 4 from J; bases not matched to a gene: 4. CDR3 size: 13 residues. The CDR3 DNA sequence: TGTGCCAGCAGCCGGGGACAGCTCACTGAAGCTTTCTTT. Translating gives CASSRGQLTEAFF.

This chain joins TRBV29-1 and TRBJ2-3; TRBD2 matches at 11 bases. CDR1 is SQVTM, CDR2 ANQGSEA, per germline. This CDR3 is built from 13 residues. V gave up 5 bases and J gave up 3 bases; unmatched junction bases: 1. The CDR3 DNA follows: TGCAGCGTTTTAGCGGGGGGGACAGATACGCAGTATTTT. This sequence encodes CSVLAGGTDTQYF.

This chain connects TRBV27 to TRBJ1-1; D is possibly TRBD1 (5 bases). Trimming cost V 3 bases and J 2 bases, with 7 bases left between them. Germline assignment: CDR1 MNHEY and CDR2 SMNVEV (reference sequence). The CDR3 consists of 13 residues. Here the CDR3 reads CASSFQGNTEAFF. The CDR3 region has the DNA TGTGCCAGCAGTTTCCAGGGAAACACTGAAGCTTTCTTT.

The chain has TRBV5-1 and TRBJ2-1, with D perhaps being TRBD1 or TRBD2 (5 bases each). The CDR3 length is 14 residues. V dropped 0 bases and J dropped 7 bases, with 11 bases sitting between them. Germline loops: CDR1 SGHRS, CDR2 YFSETQ. The CDR3 DNA reads TGCGCCAGCAGCTTGGTGAGGGGCGTAAATGAGCAGTTCTTC. Translated, it gives CASSLVRGVNEQFF.

V gene TRBV18 combines with J gene TRBJ2-2, with unresolved D. There are 14 residues in the CDR3. Trimming took 0 bases from V and 1 from J, leaving 3 bases between them. The germline gives CDR1 KGHSH, CDR2 LQKENI. CDR3 DNA sequence: TGTGCCAGCTCACCACCGCAGAACACCGGGGAGCTGTTTTTT. It encodes CASSPPQNTGELFF.

The chain recombines TRBV18 with TRBJ2-5; D not certain. From germline, CDR1 is KGHSH and CDR2 LQKENI. V lost 2 bases to trimming and J lost 5 bases, with 6 bases between them. CDR3 length: 12 amino acids. CDR3 nucleotide sequence: TGTGCCAGCTCACCATTTGAGGAGACCCAGTACTTC. As protein: CASSPFEETQYF.

This rearrangement joins TRBV19 to TRBJ1-2; 9 bases are a match to TRBD1. Germline V gene sequence: CDR1 LNHDA, CDR2 SQIVND (reference sequence). The CDR3 contains 16 residues. After removal of 2 bases from V and 5 bases from J, the junction contained 9 bases not matched to a gene. CDR3 residues: CASSIPGTGPKYGYTF. The CDR3, as DNA: TGTGCCAGTAGTATACCCGGGACAGGGCCCAAGTATGGCTACACCTTC.

The rearrangement uses TRBV19 and TRBJ2-7, with no clear D. This CDR3 is built from 13 residues. The germline CDR1 and CDR2 sequences are LNHDA and SQIVND (reference sequence). Trimming shortened V by 2 bases and J by 0 bases, and 5 bases separated the two germline ends. CDR3 in DNA: TGTGCCAGTAGTATATCCCCCTCCTACGAGCAGTACTTC. Translating gives CASSISPSYEQYF. Variable domain in full (rest from reference TRBV19 and TRBJ2-7): DGGITQSPKYLFRKEGQNVTLSCEQNLNHDAMYWYRQDPGQGLRLIYYSQIVNDFQKGDIAEGYSVSREKKESFPLTVTSAQKNPTAFYLCASSISPSYEQYFGPGTRLTVT.

This clone turned up a few times. The junction departs from germline at one end; a sequencing error may be responsible. The chain joins TRBV3-1 (or the pseudogene TRBV3-2) to TRBJ1-5, with 9 bases lining up with TRBD1. The length of the CDR3 is 14 residues. In germline, CDR1 is LGHDT, CDR2 YNNKEL (reference sequence). CDR3 nucleotide sequence: TGTGCCAGCAGCCTGGACAGGGGCAGCGGCGGAGTTATTTTT. Residues: CASSLDRGSGGVIF.

V gene TRBV7-8 combines with J gene TRBJ2-1; TRBD2 agrees at 10 bases. The V and J ends lost 5 bases and 0 bases, in that order; junction bases with no gene match: 7. This CDR3 spans 17 amino acids. Germline V lookup: CDR1 SGHVS, CDR2 FQNEAQ. In DNA, the CDR3 is TGTGCCAGCAGCCCATCACTAGCGGGGAGCTCCTACAATGAGCAGTTCTTC. Residues: CASSPSLAGSSYNEQFF.

This clone was counted a few times. The chain carries TRBV2 and TRBJ1-5, with D possibly matching TRBD1 (6 bases). The germline CDR1 and CDR2 sequences are SNHLY and FYNNEI. CDR3 length: 14 residues. The CDR3 region has the DNA TGTGCTTCGAAGGGGGACGCGAGCAATCAGCCCCAGCATTTT. Translating it yields CASKGDASNQPQHF.

The V call is TRBV7-9, the J call TRBJ2-3, with 8 bases identical to TRBD1. The V gene end was trimmed by 1 base and the J gene end by 4 bases; junction bases not matched to a gene: 7. There are 16 residues in the CDR3. Germline V CDR1 and CDR2: SEHNR, FQNEAQ (reference sequence). CDR3 loop: CASSLGRQGAADTQYF. The CDR3 coding sequence is TGTGCCAGCAGCTTAGGTCGTCAGGGGGCTGCAGATACGCAGTATTTT.